The 7 T cell receptor beta chains below come from one sample, sequenced in a study of blood T cell repertoires in COVID-19. The table came from immunoSEQ multiplex PCR; TCRdb's copy has only in-frame clones and leaves some out. The sample lists around 270,000 clones, approximately 88% occurring once. The sample taken for sequencing was PBMCs or T cells enriched from blood (not recorded which). The source of these receptors is a woman aged 40 to 49 who had been exposed to COVID-19.

The V call is TRBV6-5, the J call TRBJ2-5; weak D call: TRBD2 (5 bases). This CDR3 region has 15 residues. V was trimmed by 2 bases and J by 1 base, leaving 11 bases between them. Per the germline V gene, CDR1 is MNHEY and CDR2 is SVGAGI. CDR3: CASSYRGNGQETQYF. The DNA for the CDR3 is TGTGCCAGCAGTTACCGGGGTAATGGCCAAGAGACCCAGTACTTC.

The chain links TRBV7-9 to TRBJ2-2; the match to TRBD1 covers 7 bases. V lost 4 bases to trimming and J lost 7 bases; unmatched junction nucleotides: 6. This CDR3 spans 14 amino acids. Germline V gene sequence: CDR1 SEHNR, CDR2 FQNEAQ (reference sequence). This CDR3 is CASSSMTGIGELFF. The CDR3 DNA sequence: TGTGCCAGCAGCTCCATGACAGGGATCGGGGAGCTGTTTTTT.

CDR3 bases: TGCGCCAGCAGCCAAAGCCTTTATAGCAATCAGCCCCAGCATTTT. Its protein product is CASSQSLYSNQPQHF. The chain recombines TRBV4-3 with TRBJ1-5; unclear D gene. Looked up from germline, CDR1 is LGHNA and CDR2 is YSLEER. The CDR3 is 15 amino acids. The V end was cut by 2 bases, the J end by 0 bases, with 8 bases between.

The chain combines TRBV13 with TRBJ1-2; no clear D gene. This CDR3 spans 14 amino acids. V lost 0 bases to trimming and J lost 6 bases, with 11 bases between them. From germline, CDR1 is PRHDT and CDR2 FYEKMQ (reference sequence). CDR3: CASSLGRGMDGYTF. The CDR3 region has the DNA TGTGCCAGCAGCTTAGGGCGGGGTATGGATGGCTACACCTTC.

The chain has TRBV9 and TRBJ2-5, with TRBD1 matching over 10 bases. The trim removed 0 bases at V and 5 bases at J, leaving 4 bases unmatched. Per the germline V gene, CDR1 is SGDLS and CDR2 is YYNGEE. The length of the CDR3 is 15 residues. DNA of the CDR3: TGTGCCAGCAGCGTAGGACAGGGGGCGCGGGAGACCCAGTACTTC. This encodes CASSVGQGARETQYF.

This chain joins TRBV29-1 and TRBJ2-3; D perhaps matches TRBD2 (5 bases). The V and J ends lost 2 bases and 4 bases respectively, with 19 bases between them. Germline V lookup: CDR1 SQVTM, CDR2 ANQGSEA. The length of the CDR3 is 16 residues. The CDR3 nucleotides read TGCAGCGTTGAATTATCGGGGAGTACGGTTCCAGATACGCAGTATTTT. It is translated as CSVELSGSTVPDTQYF.

J is TRBJ2-5 and V is TRBV27, with D possibly TRBD1 on 7 matching bases. CDR3 size: 14 residues. Per germline, CDR1 MNHEY and CDR2 SMNVEV (reference sequence). V was cut by 7 bases and J by 7 bases, with 19 bases left in between. The CDR3 loop is CASKPPRQGGTQYF. In DNA form, the CDR3 reads TGTGCCAGCAAACCACCGCGGCAGGGGGGGACCCAGTACTTC.